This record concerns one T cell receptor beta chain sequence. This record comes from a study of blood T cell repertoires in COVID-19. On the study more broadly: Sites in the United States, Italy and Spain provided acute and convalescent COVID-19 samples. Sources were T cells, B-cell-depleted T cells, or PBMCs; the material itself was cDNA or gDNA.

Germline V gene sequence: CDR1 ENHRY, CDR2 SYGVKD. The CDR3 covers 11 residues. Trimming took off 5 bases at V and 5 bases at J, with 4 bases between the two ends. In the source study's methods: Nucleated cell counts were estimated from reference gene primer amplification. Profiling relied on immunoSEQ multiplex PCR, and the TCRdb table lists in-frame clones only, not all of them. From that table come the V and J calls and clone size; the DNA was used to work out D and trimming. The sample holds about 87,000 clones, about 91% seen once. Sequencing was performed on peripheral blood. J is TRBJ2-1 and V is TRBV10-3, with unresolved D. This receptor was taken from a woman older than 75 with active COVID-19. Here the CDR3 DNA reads TGTGCCATCAGTTTTAACAATGAGCAGTTCTTC. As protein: CAISFNNEQFF.